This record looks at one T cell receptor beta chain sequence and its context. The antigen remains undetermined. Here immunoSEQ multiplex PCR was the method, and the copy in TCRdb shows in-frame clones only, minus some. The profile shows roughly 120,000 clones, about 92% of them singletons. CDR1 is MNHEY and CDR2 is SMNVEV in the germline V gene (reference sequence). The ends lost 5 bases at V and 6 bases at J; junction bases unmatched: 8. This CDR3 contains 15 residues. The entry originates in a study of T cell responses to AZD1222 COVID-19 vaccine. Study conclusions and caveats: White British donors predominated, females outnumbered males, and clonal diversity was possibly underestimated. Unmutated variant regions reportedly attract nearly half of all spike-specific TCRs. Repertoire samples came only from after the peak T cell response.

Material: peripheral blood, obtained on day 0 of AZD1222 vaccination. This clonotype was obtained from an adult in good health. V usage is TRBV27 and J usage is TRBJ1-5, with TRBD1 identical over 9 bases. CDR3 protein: CASSPSTGGTQPQHF. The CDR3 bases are TGTGCCAGCAGTCCCTCGACAGGGGGAACTCAGCCCCAGCATTTT.